Listed here are 24 T cell receptor beta chains from one sample, sequenced in a study of T cells after yellow fever vaccination. From the 5' RACE reads, TCRdb called clonotypes with MiXCR, one entry per CDR3 protein. The sample lists some 400,000 distinct CDR3 sequences; 6.2% were seen once. Sequencing was performed on PBMCs, taken 5 days after the yellow fever booster vaccination. The receptor source for this set is a man under 40 who received the YFV17D yellow fever vaccine.

The chain combines TRBV5-5 with TRBJ2-2, with D perhaps matching TRBD2 (6 bases). Trimming took 9 bases from V and 1 from J, leaving 13 bases between them. There are 14 residues in the CDR3. Germline V CDR1 and CDR2: SGHKS, YYEKEE (reference sequence). CDR3 sequence (DNA): TGTGCCACCGGGACTCCCCTGAACACCGGGGAGCTGTTTTTT. Translation gives CATGTPLNTGELFF.

This clonotype was detected a few times. This chain links TRBV7-9 with TRBJ2-7; tentatively, D is TRBD1 (5 bases). CDR3 size: 14 residues. V gave up 3 bases and J gave up 5 bases, with 14 bases separating them. Germline lookup yields CDR1 SEHNR and CDR2 FQNEAQ (reference sequence). CDR3 sequence reads: CASSFYSGMNEQYF. CDR3 coding DNA: TGTGCCAGCAGCTTCTATTCAGGGATGAACGAGCAGTACTTC.

V gene TRBV20-1 combines with J gene TRBJ2-7; 12 bases are a match to TRBD1. The ends lost 3 bases at V and 1 base at J; junction bases unmatched: 4. CDR1 DFQATT and CDR2 SNEGSKA come from the germline V gene (reference sequence). CDR3 length: 15 residues. The CDR3 sequence: CSASLGQGASYEQYF. CDR3 nucleotides: TGCAGTGCTAGCCTGGGACAGGGGGCATCCTACGAGCAGTACTTC.

This clonotype was seen repeatedly, ten times or more. CDR3 amino acids: CASSLGQVAEAFF. The DNA for the CDR3 is TGTGCCAGCAGTTTGGGGCAGGTGGCTGAAGCTTTCTTT. The chain employs TRBV12-3 or TRBV12-4 and TRBJ1-1, with D perhaps matching TRBD1 (5 bases). V gave up 3 bases and J gave up 6 bases, with 11 bases separating them. The CDR3 covers 13 residues.

V and J are TRBV20-1 and TRBJ2-1; TRBD1 matches at 8 bases. Germline V gene data show CDR1 as DFQATT and CDR2 as SNEGSKA (reference sequence). Trimming removed 1 base from V and 9 bases from J; junction bases left unmatched: 5. The length of the CDR3 is 13 residues. The chain's CDR3 is CSARAGGGSEQFF. CDR3 sequence (DNA): TGCAGTGCTAGAGCAGGGGGCGGTAGTGAGCAGTTCTTC.

V usage is TRBV10-1 and J usage is TRBJ2-1; D may be TRBD1 or TRBD2 (6 bases each). Germline V gene sequence: CDR1 WNHNN, CDR2 SYGVQD (reference sequence). V was shortened by 6 bases and J by 5 bases, with 20 bases between the two germline ends. The CDR3 has 16 residues. CDR3 sequence reads: CASRGVGGLGDNEQFF. The CDR3 nucleotides read TGCGCCAGCAGGGGAGTTGGGGGGCTCGGCGACAATGAGCAGTTCTTC.

The CDR3 loop reads CSAKGGGQPQHF. The CDR3 nucleotides are TGCAGTGCTAAGGGCGGGGGTCAGCCCCAGCATTTT. The chain joins TRBV20-1 to TRBJ1-5; tentative D call: TRBD1 (5 bases). Germline CDR1 DFQATT, CDR2 SNEGSKA (reference sequence). The CDR3 length is 12 residues. V dropped 4 bases and J dropped 6 bases, with 10 bases sitting between them.

The chain has TRBV7-2 and TRBJ2-1, with 15 bases identical to TRBD2. This CDR3 region has 18 residues. The trim removed 6 bases at V and 5 bases at J, leaving 11 bases unmatched. CDR1 SGHTA and CDR2 FQGNSA come from the germline V gene. CDR3 sequence (DNA): TGTGCCAGCAGGGCCGGGACTAGCGGGAGGTGGAGAAACAATGAGCAGTTCTTC. It translates to CASRAGTSGRWRNNEQFF. Complete variable domain (other parts from reference TRBV7-2 and TRBJ2-1): GAGVSQSPSNKVTEKGKDVELRCDPISGHTALYWYRQSLGQGLEFLIYFQGNSAPDKSGLPSDRFSAERTGGSVSTLTIQRTQQEDSAVYLCASRAGTSGRWRNNEQFFGPGTRLTVL.

This clonotype was detected only a few times. The V gene is TRBV20-1, the J gene TRBJ2-7; D ambiguous. The CDR3 covers 12 residues. Germline V gene lookup returns CDR1 DFQATT and CDR2 SNEGSKA (reference sequence). Deletions cut 1 base from V and 4 bases from J, with 8 bases between. The CDR3 reads CSARAKEYEQYF. In DNA form, the CDR3 reads TGCAGTGCTAGAGCTAAGGAGTACGAGCAGTACTTC.

A note on this clonotype: The junction differs from germline at one of its ends, possibly a read error. The genes are TRBV20-1 and TRBJ2-7, with a tentative D call TRBD2 (8 bases). CDR1 DFQATT and CDR2 SNEGSKA come from the germline V gene (reference sequence). This CDR3 is 16 amino acids long. The CDR3 loop reads CCARGRGVAVTYEQYF. The CDR3 DNA sequence: TGCTGTGCTAGGGGGCGGGGGGTAGCGGTAACCTACGAGCAGTACTTC.

This clonotype was counted at least ten times. The gene calls are TRBV20-1 and TRBJ1-3; TRBD1 aligns across 9 bases. The germline V gene encodes CDR1 DFQATT and CDR2 SNEGSKA (reference sequence). The CDR3 has 17 amino acids. V dropped 2 bases and J dropped 8; count of bases not matched to a gene: 16. CDR3: CSARPTTPTGGYDTIYF. CDR3 coding DNA: TGCAGTGCTAGACCAACTACCCCGACAGGGGGTTATGACACCATATATTTT.

This clonotype has ten or more counts. The chain joins TRBV5-1 to TRBJ2-7, with 9 bases fitting TRBD1. The CDR3 sequence is 15 residues long. V was pared by 1 base and J by 5 bases, with 7 bases of the junction left unmatched. Germline loops: CDR1 SGHRS, CDR2 YFSETQ. The CDR3 sequence: CASSLSTGQGHEQYF. The CDR3 DNA reads TGCGCCAGCAGCTTGTCTACGGGACAGGGCCACGAGCAGTACTTC.

This clonotype was counted at least ten times. The chain uses TRBV9 and TRBJ2-7, with D uncertain. This CDR3 spans 13 amino acids. Trimming removed 2 bases from V and 0 bases from J, with 6 bases in between. Germline-derived CDR1 and CDR2 are SGDLS and YYNGEE. The CDR3 bases are TGTGCCAGCAGCGTTGGCTTCTCCTACGAGCAGTACTTC. It is translated as CASSVGFSYEQYF.

Notes on this clonotype: Mismatch with germline at one junction end may stem from a read error. The chain links TRBV4-3 to TRBJ2-7, with D perhaps matching TRBD1 or TRBD2 (5 bases each). Per germline, CDR1 LGHNA and CDR2 YSLEER. This CDR3 contains 15 residues. As DNA, the CDR3 is TGCTCCAGCAGCCAGGGTACGGGACCTTCCTACGAGCAGTACTTC. Residues: CSSSQGTGPSYEQYF.

V gene TRBV7-3 combines with J gene TRBJ2-1; D ambiguous. This CDR3 spans 15 amino acids. Trimming took 5 bases from V and 0 from J, leaving 11 bases between them. CDR1 and CDR2 from the germline V gene are SGHTA and FQGTGA. CDR3 protein: CASSAGPSSYNEQFF. In nucleotides, the CDR3 is TGTGCCAGCAGCGCCGGACCAAGCTCCTACAATGAGCAGTTCTTC.

This clonotype was counted at least ten times. V is TRBV20-1 and J is TRBJ2-7, with 8 bases fitting TRBD1. This CDR3 spans 12 amino acids. The germline V gene has CDR1 DFQATT and CDR2 SNEGSKA (reference sequence). The ends lost 6 bases at V and 5 bases at J; junction bases unmatched: 6. The CDR3 sequence: CSARQGIHEQYF. The DNA of the CDR3 is TGCAGTGCCCGACAGGGGATCCACGAGCAGTACTTC.

V and J are TRBV12-3 or TRBV12-4 and TRBJ1-4; D gene unclear. The length of the CDR3 is 12 residues. Trimming stripped 5 bases from V and 5 bases from J, with 6 bases between. CDR3 protein: CASSPQNEKLFF. CDR3 sequence (DNA): TGTGCCAGCAGTCCCCAAAATGAAAAACTGTTTTTT.

The gene calls are TRBV5-6 and TRBJ2-1; D is ambiguous. The V end was cut by 4 bases, the J end by 9 bases, with 20 bases between. The CDR3 is 15 residues long. CDR1 is SGHDT, CDR2 YYEEEE, per germline. The CDR3 coding sequence is TGTGCCAGCAGCCCCTGGATTAAGACCTTCGGTGAGCAGTTCTTC. This gives the protein CASSPWIKTFGEQFF.

The sample holds many counts of this clonotype. The J gene is TRBJ2-1, the V gene TRBV29-1; 9 bases are a match to TRBD2. In germline, CDR1 is SQVTM, CDR2 ANQGSEA. V was pared by 7 bases and J by 4 bases, with 5 bases of the junction left unmatched. The CDR3 totals 13 residues. DNA of the CDR3: TGCAGCGCAGAAGCGGGGGGTTACAATGAGCAGTTCTTC. Translation gives CSAEAGGYNEQFF.

This clonotype was observed at least ten times. The rearrangement links TRBV6-2 or TRBV6-3 to TRBJ2-7; D might be TRBD1 (6 bases). Germline V gives CDR1 MNHEY, CDR2 SVGEGT. V was cut by 4 bases and J by 3 bases, with 10 bases left in between. CDR3 length equals 13 residues. As DNA, the CDR3 is TGTGCCAGCAGTTGGGGGCAATTCTACGAGCAGTACTTC. Translation gives CASSWGQFYEQYF.

This clonotype was seen many times. The chain couples TRBV10-3 to TRBJ2-5, with D unresolved. CDR3 length: 13 residues. CDR1 is ENHRY, CDR2 SYGVKD, per germline. The germline V and J ends were trimmed by 5 bases and 1 base, with 8 bases remaining between them. The CDR3 DNA follows: TGTGCCATCAGTCCCGTCCCCCAAGAGACCCAGTACTTC. Its protein is CAISPVPQETQYF.

The chain recombines TRBV10-3 with TRBJ2-1, with 10 positions matching TRBD2. V gave up 8 bases and J gave up 7 bases; unmatched junction bases: 5. The V gene's germline CDR1 is ENHRY and CDR2 SYGVKD. This CDR3 region has 13 residues. The CDR3 DNA follows: TGTGCCATCCAACTAGCGGGGTTAAATGAGCAGTTCTTC. This translates into CAIQLAGLNEQFF.

A few counts support this clonotype. The V gene is TRBV20-1, the J gene TRBJ1-4; no firm D call. V was pared by 3 bases and J by 7 bases, with 12 bases between. From germline, CDR1 is DFQATT and CDR2 SNEGSKA (reference sequence). The length of the CDR3 is 13 residues. The CDR3 protein is CSARRSGAEKLFF. DNA for the CDR3: TGCAGTGCTAGGAGGAGTGGTGCTGAAAAACTGTTTTTT.

This clonotype was found many times. The V and J genes are TRBV11-2 and TRBJ2-7; TRBD1 matches at 8 bases. The CDR3 runs to 14 residues. CDR1 is SGHAT, CDR2 FQNNGV, per germline. With 5 bases clipped from V and 2 bases from J, the junction kept 5 bases outside the gene matches. The DNA of the CDR3 is TGTGCCAGCAGCAGCGACAGGGGACCCTACGAGCAGTACTTC. Protein sequence: CASSSDRGPYEQYF. Full variable domain (missing parts from reference TRBV11-2 and TRBJ2-7): EAGVAQSPRYKIIEKRQSVAFWCNPISGHATLYWYQQILGQGPKLLIQFQNNGVVDDSQLPKDRFSAERLKGVDSTLKIQPAKLEDSAVYLCASSSDRGPYEQYFGPGTRLTVT.